This paragraph reports one T cell receptor beta chain. These data belong to a study of blood T cell repertoires in COVID-19. Study-wide context: The analysed material was cDNA or gDNA that came from T cells, B-cell-depleted T cells, or PBMCs.

Per the authors' pipeline: From reference gene primer amplification, estimates of nucleated cell counts were derived. Libraries were prepared by immunoSEQ multiplex PCR; TCRdb keeps only in-frame clonotypes and omits some of them. For V, J and clone size, that table is used; D and trimming come from the DNA. The table records under 400,000 clones, 80% to 90% of them present only once. This clonotype was obtained from a woman aged 30 to 39 with COVID-19, enrolled during active disease. Specimen: peripheral blood.

The CDR3 DNA sequence: TGTGCCAGCAGCTTAAACCCAGGGGGTAGTGCTGAAGCTTTCTTT. This sequence encodes CASSLNPGGSAEAFF. This rearrangement joins TRBV7-3 to TRBJ1-1; 7 bases match TRBD1. Germline V gene data show CDR1 as SGHTA and CDR2 as FQGTGA. This CDR3 contains 15 residues. The V gene end was trimmed by 1 base and the J gene end by 6 bases; junction bases not matched to a gene: 8.